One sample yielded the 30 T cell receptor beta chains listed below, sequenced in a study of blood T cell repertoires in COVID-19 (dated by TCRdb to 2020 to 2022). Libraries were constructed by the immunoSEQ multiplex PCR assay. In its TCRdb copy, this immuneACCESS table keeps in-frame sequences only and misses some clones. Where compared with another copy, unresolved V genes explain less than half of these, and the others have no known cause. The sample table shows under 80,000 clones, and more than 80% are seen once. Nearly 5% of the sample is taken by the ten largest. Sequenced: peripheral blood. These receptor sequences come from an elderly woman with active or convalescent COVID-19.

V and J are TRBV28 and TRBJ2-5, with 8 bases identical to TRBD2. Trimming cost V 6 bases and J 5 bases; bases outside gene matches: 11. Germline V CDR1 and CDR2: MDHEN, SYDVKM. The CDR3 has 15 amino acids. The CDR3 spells CASRESGSRSETQYF. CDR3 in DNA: TGTGCCAGCAGGGAAAGCGGGAGCAGGTCGGAGACCCAGTACTTC. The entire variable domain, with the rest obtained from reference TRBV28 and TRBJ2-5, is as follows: DVKVTQSSRYLVKRTGEKVFLECVQDMDHENMFWYRQDPGLGLRLIYFSYDVKMKEKGDIPEGYSVSREKKERFSLILESASTNQTSMYLCASRESGSRSETQYFGPGTRLLVL.

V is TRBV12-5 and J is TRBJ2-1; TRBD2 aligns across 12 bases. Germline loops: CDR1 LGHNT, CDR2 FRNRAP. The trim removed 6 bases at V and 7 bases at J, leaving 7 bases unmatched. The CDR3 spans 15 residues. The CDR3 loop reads CASGLTSGSGNEQFF. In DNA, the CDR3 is TGTGCTAGTGGCTTGACTAGCGGGAGTGGGAATGAGCAGTTCTTC.

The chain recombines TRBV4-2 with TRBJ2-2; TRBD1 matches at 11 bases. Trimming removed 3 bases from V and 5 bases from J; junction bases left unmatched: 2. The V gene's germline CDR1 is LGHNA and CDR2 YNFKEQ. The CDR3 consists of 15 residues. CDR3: CASSHGTGGTGELFF. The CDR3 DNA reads TGTGCCAGCAGCCACGGGACAGGGGGTACCGGGGAGCTGTTTTTT.

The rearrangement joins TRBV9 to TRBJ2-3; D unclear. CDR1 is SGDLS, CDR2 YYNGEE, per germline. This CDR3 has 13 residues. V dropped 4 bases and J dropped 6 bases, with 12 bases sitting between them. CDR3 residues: CASSRLVSDTQYF. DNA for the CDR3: TGTGCCAGCAGCCGATTAGTATCCGATACGCAGTATTTT.

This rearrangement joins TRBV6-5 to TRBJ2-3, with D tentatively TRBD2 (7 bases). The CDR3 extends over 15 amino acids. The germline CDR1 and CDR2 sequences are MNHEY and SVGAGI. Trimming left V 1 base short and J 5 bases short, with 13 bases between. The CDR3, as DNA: TGTGCCAGCAGTTACTTGGGGGGGGCCCTAGATACGCAGTATTTT. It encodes CASSYLGGALDTQYF.

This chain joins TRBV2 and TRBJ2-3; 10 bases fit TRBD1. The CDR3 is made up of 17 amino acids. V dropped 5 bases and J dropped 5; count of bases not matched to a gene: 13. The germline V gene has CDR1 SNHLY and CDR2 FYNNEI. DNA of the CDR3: TGTGCCAGCAGTTCCACCTATGACAGGGGGCCGCTAGATACGCAGTATTTT. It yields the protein CASSSTYDRGPLDTQYF.

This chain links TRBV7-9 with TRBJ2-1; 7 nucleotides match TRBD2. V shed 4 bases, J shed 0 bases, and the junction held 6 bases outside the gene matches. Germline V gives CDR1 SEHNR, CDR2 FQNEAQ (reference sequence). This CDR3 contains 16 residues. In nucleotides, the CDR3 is TGTGCCAGCAGCTCTCAGCGGGGCTACTCCTACAATGAGCAGTTCTTC. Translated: CASSSQRGYSYNEQFF.

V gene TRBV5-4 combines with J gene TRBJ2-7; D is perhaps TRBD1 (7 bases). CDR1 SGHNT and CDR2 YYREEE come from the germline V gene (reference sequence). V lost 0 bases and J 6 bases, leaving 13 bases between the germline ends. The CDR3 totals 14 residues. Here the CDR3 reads CASSLAGGLSEQYF. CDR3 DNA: TGTGCCAGCAGCTTGGCAGGGGGGTTGTCCGAGCAGTACTTC.

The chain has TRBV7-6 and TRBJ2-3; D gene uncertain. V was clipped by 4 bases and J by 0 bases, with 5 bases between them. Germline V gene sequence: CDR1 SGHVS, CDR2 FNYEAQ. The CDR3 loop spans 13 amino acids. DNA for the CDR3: TGTGCCAGCAGCTCTTATAGCACAGATACGCAGTATTTT. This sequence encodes CASSSYSTDTQYF.

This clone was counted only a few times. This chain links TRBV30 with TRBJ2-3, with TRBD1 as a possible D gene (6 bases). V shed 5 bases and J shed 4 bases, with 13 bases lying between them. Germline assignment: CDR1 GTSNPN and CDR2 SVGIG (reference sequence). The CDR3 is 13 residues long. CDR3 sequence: CAWQTGFADTQYF. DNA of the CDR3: TGTGCCTGGCAGACAGGCTTCGCAGATACGCAGTATTTT.

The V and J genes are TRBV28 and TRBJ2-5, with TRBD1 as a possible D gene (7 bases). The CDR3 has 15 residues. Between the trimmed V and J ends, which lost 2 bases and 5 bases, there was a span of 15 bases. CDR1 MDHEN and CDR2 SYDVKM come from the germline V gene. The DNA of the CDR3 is TGTGCCAGCAGTTTAGGGGGGACAGTCGGGGAGACCCAGTACTTC. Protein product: CASSLGGTVGETQYF. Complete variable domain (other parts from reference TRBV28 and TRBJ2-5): DVKVTQSSRYLVKRTGEKVFLECVQDMDHENMFWYRQDPGLGLRLIYFSYDVKMKEKGDIPEGYSVSREKKERFSLILESASTNQTSMYLCASSLGGTVGETQYFGPGTRLLVL.

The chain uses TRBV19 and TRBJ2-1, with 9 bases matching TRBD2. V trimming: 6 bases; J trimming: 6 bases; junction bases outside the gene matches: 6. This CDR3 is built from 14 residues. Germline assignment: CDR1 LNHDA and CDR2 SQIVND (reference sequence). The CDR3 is CASRVGGRVNEQFF. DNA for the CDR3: TGTGCCAGTAGGGTCGGCGGGAGGGTCAATGAGCAGTTCTTC.

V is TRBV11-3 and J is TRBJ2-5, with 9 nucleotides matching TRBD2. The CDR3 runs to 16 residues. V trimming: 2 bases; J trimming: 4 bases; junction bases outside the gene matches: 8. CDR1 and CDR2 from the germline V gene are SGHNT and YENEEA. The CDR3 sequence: CASSLSSSGVGETQYF. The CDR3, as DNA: TGTGCCAGCAGCTTATCTTCTAGCGGGGTTGGAGAGACCCAGTACTTC.

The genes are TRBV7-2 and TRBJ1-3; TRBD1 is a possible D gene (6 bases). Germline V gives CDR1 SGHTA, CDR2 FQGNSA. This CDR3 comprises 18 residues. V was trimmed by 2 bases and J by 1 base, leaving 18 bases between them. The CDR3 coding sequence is TGTGCCAGCAGCTTATGGGTTTCGGCAGGGGAGTCTGGAAACACCATATATTTT. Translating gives CASSLWVSAGESGNTIYF.

The CDR3 DNA sequence: TGTGCCATCTGGGAGGATAATTCACCCCTCCACTTT. It translates to CAIWEDNSPLHF. The chain uses TRBV10-3 and TRBJ1-6; no firm D call. Germline V gene sequence: CDR1 ENHRY, CDR2 SYGVKD. Trimming removed 8 bases at V and 5 bases at J, with 7 bases between. This CDR3 has 12 amino acids.

CDR3 nucleotide sequence: TGTGCCAGCAGGCCCAGGACTAGCGGGAGAGGTTGGGACGAGCAGTACTTC. It codes for CASRPRTSGRGWDEQYF. The chain carries TRBV27 and TRBJ2-7, with 13 bases that match TRBD2. With V trimmed by 6 bases and J by 5 bases, 13 bases remained unmatched. Germline values: CDR1 MNHEY, CDR2 SMNVEV (reference sequence). This CDR3 is built from 17 residues.

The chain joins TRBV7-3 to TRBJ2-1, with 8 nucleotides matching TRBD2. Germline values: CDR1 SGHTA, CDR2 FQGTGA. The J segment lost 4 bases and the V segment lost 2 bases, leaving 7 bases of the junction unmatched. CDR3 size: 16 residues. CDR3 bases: TGTGCCAGCAGCTTATATTCTAGCGGGTTATACAATGAGCAGTTCTTC. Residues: CASSLYSSGLYNEQFF.

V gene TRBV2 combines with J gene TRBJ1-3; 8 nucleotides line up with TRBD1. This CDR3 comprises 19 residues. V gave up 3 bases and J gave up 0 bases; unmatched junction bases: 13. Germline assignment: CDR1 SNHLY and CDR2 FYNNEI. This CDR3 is CASSDGQGIPTFSGNTIYF. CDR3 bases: TGTGCCAGCAGTGATGGACAGGGTATCCCCACATTCTCTGGAAACACCATATATTTT. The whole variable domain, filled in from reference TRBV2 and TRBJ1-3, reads EPEVTQTPSHQVTQMGQEVILRCVPISNHLYFYWYRQILGQKVEFLVSFYNNEISEKSEIFDDQFSVERPDGSNFTLKIRSTKLEDSAMYFCASSDGQGIPTFSGNTIYFGEGSWLTVV.

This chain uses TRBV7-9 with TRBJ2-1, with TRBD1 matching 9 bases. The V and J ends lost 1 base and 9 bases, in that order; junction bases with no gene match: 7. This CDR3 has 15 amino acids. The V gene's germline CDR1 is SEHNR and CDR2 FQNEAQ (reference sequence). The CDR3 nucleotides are TGTGCCAGCAGCTTAGAATCAACAGGGGGCTCTGAGCAGTTCTTC. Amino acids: CASSLESTGGSEQFF.

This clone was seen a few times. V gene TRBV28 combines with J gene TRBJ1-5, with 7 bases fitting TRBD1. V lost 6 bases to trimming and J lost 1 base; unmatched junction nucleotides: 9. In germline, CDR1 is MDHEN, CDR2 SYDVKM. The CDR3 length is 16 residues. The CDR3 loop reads CASSRPSTGSNQPQHF. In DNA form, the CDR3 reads TGTGCCAGCAGCCGACCATCGACAGGGAGCAATCAGCCCCAGCATTTT.

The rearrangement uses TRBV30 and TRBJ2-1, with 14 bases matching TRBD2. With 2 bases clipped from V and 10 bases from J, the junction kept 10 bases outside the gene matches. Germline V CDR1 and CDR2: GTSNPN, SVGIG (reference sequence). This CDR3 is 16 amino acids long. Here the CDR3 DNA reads TGTGCCTGGAGTCCTCCGGGGACTAGCGGGAGCTACGAGCAGTTCTTC. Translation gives CAWSPPGTSGSYEQFF.

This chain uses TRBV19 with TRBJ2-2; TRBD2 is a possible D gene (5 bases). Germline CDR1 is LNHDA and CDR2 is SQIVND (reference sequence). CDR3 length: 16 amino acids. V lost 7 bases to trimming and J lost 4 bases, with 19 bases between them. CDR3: CASTKRRGLGTGELFF. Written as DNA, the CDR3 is TGTGCCAGTACTAAAAGGCGAGGGCTGGGCACCGGGGAGCTGTTTTTT. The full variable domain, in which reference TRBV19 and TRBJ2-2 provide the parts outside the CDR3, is DGGITQSPKYLFRKEGQNVTLSCEQNLNHDAMYWYRQDPGQGLRLIYYSQIVNDFQKGDIAEGYSVSREKKESFPLTVTSAQKNPTAFYLCASTKRRGLGTGELFFGEGSRLTVL.

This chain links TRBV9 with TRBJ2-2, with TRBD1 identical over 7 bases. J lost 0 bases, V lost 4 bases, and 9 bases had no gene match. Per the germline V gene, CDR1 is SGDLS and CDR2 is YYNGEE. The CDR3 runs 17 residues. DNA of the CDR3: TGTGCCAGCAGCTCGCGGAAGGACAGGTCGAACACCGGGGAGCTGTTTTTT. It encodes CASSSRKDRSNTGELFF.

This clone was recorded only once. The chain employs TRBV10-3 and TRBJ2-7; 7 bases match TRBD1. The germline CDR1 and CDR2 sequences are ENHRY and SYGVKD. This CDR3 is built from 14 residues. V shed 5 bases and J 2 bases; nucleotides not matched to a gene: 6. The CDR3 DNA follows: TGTGCCATCAGTTCCACAGGGGCCCCCTACGAGCAGTACTTC. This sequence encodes CAISSTGAPYEQYF.

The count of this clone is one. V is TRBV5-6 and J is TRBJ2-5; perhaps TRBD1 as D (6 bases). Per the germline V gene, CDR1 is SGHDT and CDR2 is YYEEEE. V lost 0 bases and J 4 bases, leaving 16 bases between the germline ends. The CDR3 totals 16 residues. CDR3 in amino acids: CASSLDSGWGRETQYF. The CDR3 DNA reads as TGTGCCAGCAGCTTGGACTCAGGGTGGGGGCGAGAGACCCAGTACTTC.

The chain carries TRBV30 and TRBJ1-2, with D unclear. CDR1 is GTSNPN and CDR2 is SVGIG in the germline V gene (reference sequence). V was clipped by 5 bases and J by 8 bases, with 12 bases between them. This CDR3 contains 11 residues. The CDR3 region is CAWSHGEGYTF. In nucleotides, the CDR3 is TGTGCCTGGTCACACGGGGAAGGCTACACCTTC. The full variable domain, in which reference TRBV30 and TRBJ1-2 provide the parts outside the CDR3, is SQTIHQWPATLVQPVGSPLSLECTVEGTSNPNLYWYRQAAGRGLQLLFYSVGIGQISSEVPQNLSASRPQDRQFILSSKKLLLSDSGFYLCAWSHGEGYTFGSGTRLTVV.

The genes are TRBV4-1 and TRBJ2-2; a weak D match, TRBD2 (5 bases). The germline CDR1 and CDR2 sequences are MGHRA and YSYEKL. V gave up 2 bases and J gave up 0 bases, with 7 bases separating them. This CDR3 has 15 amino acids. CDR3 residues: CASSQSGSNTGELFF. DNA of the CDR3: TGCGCCAGCAGCCAATCGGGGTCGAACACCGGGGAGCTGTTTTTT.

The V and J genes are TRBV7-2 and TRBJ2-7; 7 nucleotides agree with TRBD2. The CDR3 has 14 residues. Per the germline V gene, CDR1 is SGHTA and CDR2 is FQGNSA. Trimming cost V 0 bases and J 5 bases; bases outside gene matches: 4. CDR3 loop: CASSLAGGVDEQYF. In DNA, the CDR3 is TGTGCCAGCAGCTTAGCGGGAGGGGTGGACGAGCAGTACTTC.

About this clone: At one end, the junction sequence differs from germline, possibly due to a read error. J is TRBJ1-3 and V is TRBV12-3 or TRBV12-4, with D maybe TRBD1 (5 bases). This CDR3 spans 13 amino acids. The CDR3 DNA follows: TGTGCCAGCAGTTCGACAGCTGGTAACACCATATATTTT. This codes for CASSSTAGNTIYF.

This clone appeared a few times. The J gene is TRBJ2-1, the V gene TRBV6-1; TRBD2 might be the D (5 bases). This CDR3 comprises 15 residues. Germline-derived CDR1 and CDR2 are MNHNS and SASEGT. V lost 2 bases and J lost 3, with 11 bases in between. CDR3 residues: CASSESGRFYNEQFF. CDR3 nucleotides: TGTGCCAGCAGTGAAAGCGGCCGATTCTACAATGAGCAGTTCTTC.